The text below deals with one TCR beta chain. Its antigen is unknown. The data are from a study of cytomegalovirus exposure and HLA in healthy donors. The study, taken as a whole, reports: Fewer N-insertions (relative to the approximately 700-donor mean) were reportedly seen in an Asian-associated ancestry cluster in a later analysis.

Trimming at V came to 0 bases and at J to 9 bases, leaving 11 bases not matched to a gene. This CDR3 has 18 amino acids. From germline, CDR1 is LGHNA and CDR2 YSLEER. The PCR made use of 60 Vbeta and 13 Jbeta primers. Repertoires were generated with immunoSEQ multiplex PCR, while TCRdb's copy carries only in-frame clones and drops some. This table holds roughly 120,000 clones, under 90% found once. The material sequenced was PBMCs. This sequence joins TRBV4-3 and TRBJ2-1; 13 bases agree with TRBD2. The TCR comes from a young woman in good health and CMV-seronegative. CDR3 bases: TGCGCCAGCAGCCAAGATAGGACTAGCGGGAGATTGGTAGTTGAGCAGTTCTTC. This gives the protein CASSQDRTSGRLVVEQFF.